The 10 T cell receptor beta chains given below trace back to one sample, sequenced in a study of T cells after yellow fever vaccination. TCRdb re-called the 5' RACE reads with MiXCR, one entry per CDR3 protein. The sample lists roughly 500,000 distinct CDR3 sequences, roughly 19% occurring once. Material: PBMCs, obtained 15 days after the yellow fever booster vaccination. Source of these receptors: a man younger than 40 who received the YFV17D yellow fever vaccine.

The chain joins TRBV12-3 or TRBV12-4 to TRBJ2-7; 7 bases are a match to TRBD2. Trimming took 3 bases from V and 4 from J; bases not matched to a gene: 6. This CDR3 comprises 14 residues. CDR3 residues: CASSLARESYEQYF. The DNA for the CDR3 is TGTGCCAGCAGTTTGGCGCGGGAGAGTTACGAGCAGTACTTC.

This clonotype was found a few times. The rearrangement links TRBV4-3 to TRBJ2-1; D call uncertain. Trimming pared 4 bases from V and 5 bases from J, leaving 18 bases between. CDR3 length: 16 amino acids. CDR1 LGHNA and CDR2 YSLEER come from the germline V gene. Here the CDR3 DNA reads TGCGCCAGCAGCCGAGATCCACACGGCTCAGACAATGAGCAGTTCTTC. Its protein is CASSRDPHGSDNEQFF.

This CDR3 reads CSAPRGASYNEQFF. Written as DNA, the CDR3 is TGCAGTGCCCCTCGGGGGGCCTCCTACAATGAGCAGTTCTTC. The chain carries TRBV20-1 and TRBJ2-1; tentative D call: TRBD2 (7 bases). Germline-derived CDR1 and CDR2 are DFQATT and SNEGSKA (reference sequence). The CDR3 is 14 amino acids. Deletions cut 6 bases from V and 0 bases from J, with 12 bases between.

V gene TRBV24-1 combines with J gene TRBJ1-5; possibly TRBD1 for D (5 bases). The V end lost 4 bases, the J end lost 6 bases, and 12 bases lay between the germline ends. This CDR3 contains 14 residues. Germline lookup yields CDR1 KGHDR and CDR2 SFDVKD. The CDR3, as DNA: TGTGCCACCAGTGAAGGAGGGGCGGGTCAGCCCCAGCATTTT. Its translation: CATSEGGAGQPQHF.

CDR3 region: CASRYGQGSGTEAFF. Here the CDR3 DNA reads TGTGCCAGCAGGTACGGACAGGGGAGCGGCACTGAAGCTTTCTTT. V is TRBV6-2 or TRBV6-3 and J is TRBJ1-1, with TRBD1 identical over 9 bases. Unmatched junction bases numbered 9, after V lost 6 bases and J lost 4 bases. The CDR3 is 15 amino acids. The germline V gene encodes CDR1 MNHEY and CDR2 SVGEGT.

This clonotype appeared a few times. The chain combines TRBV5-5 with TRBJ2-5, with 7 bases that match TRBD2. Per germline, CDR1 SGHKS and CDR2 YYEKEE (reference sequence). This CDR3 comprises 14 residues. V dropped 4 bases and J dropped 5; count of bases not matched to a gene: 8. The CDR3 nucleotides are TGTGCCAGCAGCCCTGGGACTATCTACGAGACCCAGTACTTC. Translation gives CASSPGTIYETQYF.

The chain has TRBV7-7 and TRBJ1-3; D gene ambiguous. CDR3 length: 13 amino acids. Germline-derived CDR1 and CDR2 are SSHAT and FNYEAQ (reference sequence). V lost 4 bases and J lost 10, with 14 bases in between. CDR3 coding DNA: TGTGCCAGCAGCTCCGGGCCTTTGGGGACCATATATTTT. Residues: CASSSGPLGTIYF.

This clonotype was observed a few times. The chain uses TRBV10-1 and TRBJ2-1; 14 bases match TRBD2. Germline CDR1 WNHNN, CDR2 SYGVQD (reference sequence). The CDR3 is 15 amino acids. The trim removed 2 bases at V and 9 bases at J, leaving 3 bases unmatched. The DNA of the CDR3 is TGCGCCAGCAGTGAGGGACTAGCGGGAGGAGGTGAGCAGTTCTTC. Amino acid sequence: CASSEGLAGGGEQFF.

This clonotype was recorded a few times. This rearrangement joins TRBV20-1 to TRBJ1-2; 8 bases fit TRBD1. Germline CDR1 is DFQATT and CDR2 is SNEGSKA (reference sequence). V was clipped by 5 bases and J by 0 bases; unmatched bases: 8. This CDR3 is 15 amino acids long. CDR3 bases: TGCAGTGCTCAGAACAGGGGGGAGGCTAACTATGGCTACACCTTC. Translation gives CSAQNRGEANYGYTF.

This clonotype was seen more than once but under ten times. V and J are TRBV6-1 and TRBJ2-7; TRBD2 matches 7 bases. CDR1 and CDR2 (germline): MNHNS, SASEGT. The CDR3 sequence is 14 residues long. V lost 6 bases to trimming and J lost 0 bases; unmatched junction nucleotides: 5. CDR3 amino acids: CASSLTSDSYEQYF. The CDR3 bases are TGTGCCAGCAGCCTAACTAGCGACTCCTACGAGCAGTACTTC.